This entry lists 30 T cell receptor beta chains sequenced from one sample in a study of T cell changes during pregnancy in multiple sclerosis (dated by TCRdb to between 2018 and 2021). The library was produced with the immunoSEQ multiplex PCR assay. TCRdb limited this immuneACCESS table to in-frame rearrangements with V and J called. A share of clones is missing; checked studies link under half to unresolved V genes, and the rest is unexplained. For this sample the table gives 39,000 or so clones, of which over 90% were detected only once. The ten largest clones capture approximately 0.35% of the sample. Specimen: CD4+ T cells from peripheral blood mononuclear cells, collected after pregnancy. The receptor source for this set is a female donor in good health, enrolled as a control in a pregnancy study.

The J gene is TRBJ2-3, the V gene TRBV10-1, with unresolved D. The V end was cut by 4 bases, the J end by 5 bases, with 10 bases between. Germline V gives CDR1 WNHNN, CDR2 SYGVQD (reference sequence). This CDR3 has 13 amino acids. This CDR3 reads CASSGLGRDTQYF. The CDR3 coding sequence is TGCGCCAGCAGTGGGCTAGGCAGAGATACGCAGTATTTT.

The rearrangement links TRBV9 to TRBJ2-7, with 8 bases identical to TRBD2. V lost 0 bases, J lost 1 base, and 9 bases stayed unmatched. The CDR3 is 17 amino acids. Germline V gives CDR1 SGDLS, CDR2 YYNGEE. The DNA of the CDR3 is TGTGCCAGCAGCGTAGGCAGCGGGGGCCCATCATCCTACGAGCAGTACTTC. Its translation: CASSVGSGGPSSYEQYF.

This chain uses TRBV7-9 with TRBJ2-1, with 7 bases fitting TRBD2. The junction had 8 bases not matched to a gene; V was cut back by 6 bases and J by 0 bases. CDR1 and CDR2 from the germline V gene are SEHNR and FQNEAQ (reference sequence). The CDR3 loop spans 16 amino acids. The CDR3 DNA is TGTGCCAGCAGACACACGGGGGGAATCTCCTACAATGAGCAGTTCTTC. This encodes CASRHTGGISYNEQFF.

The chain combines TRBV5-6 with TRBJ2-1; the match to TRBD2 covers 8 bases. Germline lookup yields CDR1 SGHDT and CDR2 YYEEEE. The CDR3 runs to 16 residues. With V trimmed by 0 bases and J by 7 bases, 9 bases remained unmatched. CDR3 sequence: CASSLETGTRGNEQFF. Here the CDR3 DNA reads TGTGCCAGCAGCTTGGAAACCGGGACTAGGGGGAATGAGCAGTTCTTC.

CDR3 in amino acids: CASSLNRQGSEQYF. The CDR3 DNA is TGTGCCAGCTCCCTTAACCGACAGGGAAGCGAGCAGTACTTC. The gene calls are TRBV18 and TRBJ2-7, with 7 bases aligning to TRBD1. CDR1 KGHSH and CDR2 LQKENI come from the germline V gene. This CDR3 has 14 amino acids. J lost 6 bases, V lost 6 bases, and 11 bases had no gene match.

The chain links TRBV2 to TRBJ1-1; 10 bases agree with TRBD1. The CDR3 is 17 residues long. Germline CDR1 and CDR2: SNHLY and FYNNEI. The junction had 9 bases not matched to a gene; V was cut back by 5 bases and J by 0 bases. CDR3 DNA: TGTGCCAGCAGTTCGGACAGGGGGGGATCTATGAACACTGAAGCTTTCTTT. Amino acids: CASSSDRGGSMNTEAFF.

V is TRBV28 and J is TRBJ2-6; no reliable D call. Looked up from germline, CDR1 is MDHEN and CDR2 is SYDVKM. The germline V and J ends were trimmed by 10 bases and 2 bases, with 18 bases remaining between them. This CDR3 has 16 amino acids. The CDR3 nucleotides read TGTGCCACTATAGCAGAACTCCGCCCTGGGGCCAACGTCCTGACTTTC. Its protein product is CATIAELRPGANVLTF.

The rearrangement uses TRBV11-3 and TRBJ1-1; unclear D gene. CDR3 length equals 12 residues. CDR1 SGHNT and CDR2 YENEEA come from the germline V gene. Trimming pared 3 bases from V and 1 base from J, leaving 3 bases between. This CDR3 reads CASSFQNTEAFF. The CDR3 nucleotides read TGTGCCAGCAGCTTCCAGAACACTGAAGCTTTCTTT.

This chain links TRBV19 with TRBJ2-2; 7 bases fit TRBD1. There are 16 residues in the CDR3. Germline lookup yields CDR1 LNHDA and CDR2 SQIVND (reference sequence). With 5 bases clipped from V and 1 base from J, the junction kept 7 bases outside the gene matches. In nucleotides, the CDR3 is TGTGCCAGTAGTTTTCGTCGGACAGGGAACACCGGGGAGCTGTTTTTT. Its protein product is CASSFRRTGNTGELFF.

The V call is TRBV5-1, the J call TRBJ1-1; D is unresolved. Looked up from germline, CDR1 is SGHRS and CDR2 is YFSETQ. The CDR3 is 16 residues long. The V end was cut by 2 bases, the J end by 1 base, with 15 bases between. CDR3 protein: CASSFREGYGNTEAFF. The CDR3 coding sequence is TGCGCCAGCAGCTTTCGAGAGGGATATGGGAACACTGAAGCTTTCTTT.

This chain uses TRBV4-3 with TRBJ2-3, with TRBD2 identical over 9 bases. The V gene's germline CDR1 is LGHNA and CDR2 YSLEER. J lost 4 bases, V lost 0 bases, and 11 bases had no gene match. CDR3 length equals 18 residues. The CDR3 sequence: CASSQEPPGTSFPDTQYF. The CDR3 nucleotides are TGCGCCAGCAGCCAAGAGCCCCCCGGGACTAGCTTTCCAGATACGCAGTATTTT.

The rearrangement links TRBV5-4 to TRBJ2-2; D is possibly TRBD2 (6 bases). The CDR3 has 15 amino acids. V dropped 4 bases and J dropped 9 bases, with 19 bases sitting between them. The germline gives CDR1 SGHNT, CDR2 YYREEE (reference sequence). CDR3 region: CASSDPGLSNRELFF. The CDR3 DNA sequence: TGTGCCAGCAGCGACCCGGGACTCTCAAACCGGGAGCTGTTTTTT.

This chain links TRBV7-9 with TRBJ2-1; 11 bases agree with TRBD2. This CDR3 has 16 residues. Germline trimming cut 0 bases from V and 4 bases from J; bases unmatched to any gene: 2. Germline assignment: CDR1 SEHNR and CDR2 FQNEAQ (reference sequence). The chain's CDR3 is CASSLALAGAYNEQFF. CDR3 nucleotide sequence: TGTGCCAGCAGCTTAGCACTAGCGGGAGCATACAATGAGCAGTTCTTC.

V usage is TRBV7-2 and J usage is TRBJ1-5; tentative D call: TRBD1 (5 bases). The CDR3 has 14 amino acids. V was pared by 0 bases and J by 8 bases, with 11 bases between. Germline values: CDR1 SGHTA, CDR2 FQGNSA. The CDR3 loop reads CASSLAGGGEPQHF. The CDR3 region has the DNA TGTGCCAGCAGCTTAGCGGGGGGGGGTGAGCCCCAGCATTTT.

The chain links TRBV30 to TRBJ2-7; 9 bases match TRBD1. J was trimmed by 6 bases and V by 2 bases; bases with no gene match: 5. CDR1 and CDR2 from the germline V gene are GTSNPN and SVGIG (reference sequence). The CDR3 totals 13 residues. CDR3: CAWSLKQGAEQYF. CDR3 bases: TGTGCCTGGAGTCTAAAACAGGGGGCCGAGCAGTACTTC.

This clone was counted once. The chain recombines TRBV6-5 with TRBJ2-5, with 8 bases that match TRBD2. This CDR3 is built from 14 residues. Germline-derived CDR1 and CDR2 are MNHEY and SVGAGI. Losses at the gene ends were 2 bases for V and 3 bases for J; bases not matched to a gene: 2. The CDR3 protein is CASSYGGGKETQYF. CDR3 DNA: TGTGCCAGCAGTTACGGCGGGGGGAAAGAGACCCAGTACTTC.

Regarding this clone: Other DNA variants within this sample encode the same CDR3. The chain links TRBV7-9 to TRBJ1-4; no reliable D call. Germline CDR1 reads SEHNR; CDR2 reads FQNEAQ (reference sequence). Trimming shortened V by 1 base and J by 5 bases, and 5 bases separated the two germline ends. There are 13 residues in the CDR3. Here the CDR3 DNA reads TGTGCCAGCAGCTTAGGTCAGAATGAAAAACTGTTTTTT. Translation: CASSLGQNEKLFF.

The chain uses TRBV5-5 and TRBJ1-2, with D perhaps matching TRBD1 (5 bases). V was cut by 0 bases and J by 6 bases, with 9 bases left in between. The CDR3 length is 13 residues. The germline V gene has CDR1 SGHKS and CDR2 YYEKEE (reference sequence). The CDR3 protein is CASSLGPGNGYTF. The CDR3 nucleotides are TGTGCCAGCAGCTTGGGGCCAGGGAATGGCTACACCTTC.

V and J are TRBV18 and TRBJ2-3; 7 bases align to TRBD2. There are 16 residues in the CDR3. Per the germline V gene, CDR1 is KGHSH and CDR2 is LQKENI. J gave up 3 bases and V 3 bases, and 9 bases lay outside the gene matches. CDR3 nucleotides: TGTGCCAGCTCACCGGTGGGAGGGCCTGCTACAGATACGCAGTATTTT. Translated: CASSPVGGPATDTQYF. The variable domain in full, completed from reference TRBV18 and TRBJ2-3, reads NAGVMQNPRHLVRRRGQEARLRCSPMKGHSHVYWYRQLPEEGLKFMVYLQKENIIDESGMPKERFSAEFPKEGPSILRIQQVVRGDSAAYFCASSPVGGPATDTQYFGPGTRLTVL.

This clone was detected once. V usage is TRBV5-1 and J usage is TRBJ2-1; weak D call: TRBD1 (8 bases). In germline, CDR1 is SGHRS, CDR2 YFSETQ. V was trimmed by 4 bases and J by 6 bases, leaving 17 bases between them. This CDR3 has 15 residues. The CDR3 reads CASSLQGGGPNEQFF. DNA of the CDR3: TGCGCCAGCAGCCTACAGGGGGGAGGGCCCAATGAGCAGTTCTTC.

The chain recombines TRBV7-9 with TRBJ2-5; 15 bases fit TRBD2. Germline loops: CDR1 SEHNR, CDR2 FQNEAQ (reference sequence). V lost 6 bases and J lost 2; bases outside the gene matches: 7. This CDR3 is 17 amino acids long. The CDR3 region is CASRPGGLAGGQETQYF. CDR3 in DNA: TGTGCCAGCAGGCCAGGGGGACTAGCGGGGGGTCAAGAGACCCAGTACTTC. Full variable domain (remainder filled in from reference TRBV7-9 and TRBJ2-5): DTGVSQNPRHKITKRGQNVTFRCDPISEHNRLYWYRQTLGQGPEFLTYFQNEAQLEKSRLLSDRFSAERPKGSFSTLEIQRTEQGDSAMYLCASRPGGLAGGQETQYFGPGTRLLVL.

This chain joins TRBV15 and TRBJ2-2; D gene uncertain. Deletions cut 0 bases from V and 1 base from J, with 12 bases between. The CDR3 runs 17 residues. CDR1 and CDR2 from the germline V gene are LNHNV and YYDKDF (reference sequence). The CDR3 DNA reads TGTGCCACCAGCAGAGATCTCATACTGCAGAACACCGGGGAGCTGTTTTTT. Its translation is CATSRDLILQNTGELFF.

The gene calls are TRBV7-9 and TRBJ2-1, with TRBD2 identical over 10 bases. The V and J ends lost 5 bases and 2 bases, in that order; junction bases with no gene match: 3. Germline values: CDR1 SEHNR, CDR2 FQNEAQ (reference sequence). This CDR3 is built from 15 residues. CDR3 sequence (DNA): TGTGCCAGCAGCCCCGGGACTAGCGCCTACAATGAGCAGTTCTTC. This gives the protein CASSPGTSAYNEQFF. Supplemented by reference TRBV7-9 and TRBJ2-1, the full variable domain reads DTGVSQNPRHKITKRGQNVTFRCDPISEHNRLYWYRQTLGQGPEFLTYFQNEAQLEKSRLLSDRFSAERPKGSFSTLEIQRTEQGDSAMYLCASSPGTSAYNEQFFGPGTRLTVL.

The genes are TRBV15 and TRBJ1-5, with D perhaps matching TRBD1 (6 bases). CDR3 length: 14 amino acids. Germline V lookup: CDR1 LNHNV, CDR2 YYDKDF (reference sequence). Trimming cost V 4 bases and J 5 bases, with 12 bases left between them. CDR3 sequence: CATSTGGRDQPQHF. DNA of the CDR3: TGTGCCACCAGCACGGGGGGGCGAGATCAGCCCCAGCATTTT.

The DNA of the CDR3 is TGTGCCTGGAGTCGAGGGCAGGGGTCCTACGAGCAGTACTTC. Amino acids: CAWSRGQGSYEQYF. This chain joins TRBV30 and TRBJ2-7; the D gene is possibly TRBD1 (6 bases). V was cut by 2 bases and J by 1 base, with 12 bases left in between. CDR1 is GTSNPN, CDR2 SVGIG, per germline (reference sequence). The CDR3 consists of 14 residues.

The DNA of the CDR3 is TGTGCCAGCAGCTCTTTTTGGGGCGGGAACACTGAAGCTTTCTTT. It translates to CASSSFWGGNTEAFF. V usage is TRBV7-2 and J usage is TRBJ1-1; D perhaps matches TRBD1 (5 bases). Germline-derived CDR1 and CDR2 are SGHTA and FQGNSA. The CDR3 covers 15 residues. V lost 4 bases and J 1 base, leaving 13 bases between the germline ends.

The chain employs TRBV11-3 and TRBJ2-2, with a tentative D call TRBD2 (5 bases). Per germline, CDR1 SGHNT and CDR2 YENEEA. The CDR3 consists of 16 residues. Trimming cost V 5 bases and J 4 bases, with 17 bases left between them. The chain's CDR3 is CASSPRTARGTGELFF. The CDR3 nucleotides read TGTGCCAGCAGCCCAAGGACTGCTCGAGGCACCGGGGAGCTGTTTTTT.

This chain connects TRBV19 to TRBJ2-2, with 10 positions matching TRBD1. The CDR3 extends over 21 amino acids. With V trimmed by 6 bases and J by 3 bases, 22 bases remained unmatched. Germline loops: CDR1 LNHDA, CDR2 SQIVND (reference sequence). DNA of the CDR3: TGTGCCAGTAGAGACGCTCCGGGACAGGGGTGGCGGGGGTCTTACACCGGGGAGCTGTTTTTT. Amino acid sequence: CASRDAPGQGWRGSYTGELFF.

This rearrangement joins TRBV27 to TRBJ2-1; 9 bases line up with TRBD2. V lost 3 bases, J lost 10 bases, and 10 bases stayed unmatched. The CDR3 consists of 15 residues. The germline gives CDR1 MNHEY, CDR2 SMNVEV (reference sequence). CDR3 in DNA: TGTGCCAGCAGTTTCGGGCTAGCGGGATTTGGCGAGCAGTTCTTC. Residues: CASSFGLAGFGEQFF.

This CDR3 reads CASRGGTGGGNTIYF. For the CDR3, the DNA is TGTGCCAGCAGGGGGGGGACAGGGGGAGGAAACACCATATATTTT. The chain uses TRBV6-1 and TRBJ1-3, with 11 bases identical to TRBD1. There are 15 residues in the CDR3. Germline V gene data show CDR1 as MNHNS and CDR2 as SASEGT. Trimming took 6 bases from V and 4 from J; bases not matched to a gene: 5.